The TCR beta chain described here comes from a study of T cells in Graves' hyperthyroidism and ophthalmopathy. Study background: Initial diagnosis, before any treatment, was when peripheral blood was collected.

This clonotype came up many times. From RNA transcripts, TCR beta CDR3 regions were amplified. When the TCR CDR3 underwent first-round RT-PCR, the HTBI primer set was used. TCRdb analysed the multiplex PCR reads with MiXCR anew, one entry per CDR3 protein. The sample holds 380,000 or so distinct CDR3 sequences, about 14% seen once. Each patient was aged 18 to 65 and had newly diagnosed hyperthyroidism of under 2 months' duration. Based on clinical symptoms, serum thyroxine and TRAb, thyroid ultrasound and orbital computed tomography, diagnoses were reached. A sample of blood taken at first hyperthyroidism diagnosis preceded any ophthalmopathy symptoms. This receptor was identified in a man aged 30 to 45 with Graves' hyperthyroidism that later progressed to Graves' ophthalmopathy. Sequenced material: blood.

CDR3 region: CASLVGGTSTDTQYF. The CDR3 coding sequence is TGTGCCAGCCTAGTCGGGGGGACTAGCACAGATACGCAGTATTTT. This rearrangement joins TRBV28 to TRBJ2-3, with 7 bases aligning to TRBD2. Germline assignment: CDR1 MDHEN and CDR2 SYDVKM. V shed 8 bases and J 0 bases; nucleotides not matched to a gene: 8. This CDR3 is 15 amino acids long.